Listed below are T cell receptor beta chains from one sample, sequenced in a study of shared clonotypes between healthy human individuals. Profiled with immunoSEQ multiplex PCR; TCRdb holds only in-frame clones, not every one. The sample holds over 2,000,000 clones, over 85% seen once. The sequenced material came from naive CD8+ T cells from PBMCs. Source of these receptors: a man between 18 and 29 years old in good health. Some clones in this sample may be carry-over from other donors' samples. Each CDR3 is given with its conserved first and last residue. A D gene is named only where the DNA matches it firmly. Some rows mark clone size as missing; the rest say once, few, many or name a class of expanded clone.

clone_size: -; v_call: TRBV7-7; d_call: TRBD1; j_call: TRBJ2-1; cdr3_aa: CASSPRGSDKREQFF; cdr3_nt: TGTGCCAGCAGCCCCAGGGGGTCGGATAAGCGTGAGCAGTTCTTC
clone_size: -; v_call: TRBV6-6; d_call: TRBD1; j_call: TRBJ2-5; cdr3_aa: CASSYFRDRQETQYF; cdr3_nt: TGTGCCAGCAGTTACTTCCGGGACAGGCAAGAGACCCAGTACTTC
clone_size: few; v_call: TRBV28; d_call: -; j_call: TRBJ2-2; cdr3_aa: CASSLGENTGELFF; cdr3_nt: TGTGCCAGCAGTTTGGGGGAGAACACCGGGGAGCTGTTTTTT
clone_size: -; v_call: TRBV25-1; d_call: -; j_call: TRBJ1-2; cdr3_aa: CASSPPGTDYGYTF; cdr3_nt: TGTGCCAGCAGTCCTCCAGGGACGGACTATGGCTACACCTTC
clone_size: -; v_call: TRBV7-2; d_call: -; j_call: TRBJ1-1; cdr3_aa: CASSLQGYTEAFF; cdr3_nt: TGTGCCAGCAGTCTACAGGGATACACTGAAGCTTTCTTT
clone_size: once; v_call: TRBV7-9; d_call: -; j_call: TRBJ1-1; cdr3_aa: CASSALGESNTEAFF; cdr3_nt: TGTGCCAGCAGCGCCCTCGGGGAGTCGAACACTGAAGCTTTCTTT
clone_size: -; v_call: TRBV28; d_call: -; j_call: TRBJ1-4; cdr3_aa: CASSPSGSPNEKLFF; cdr3_nt: TGTGCCAGCAGTCCTTCAGGGAGCCCTAATGAAAAACTGTTTTTT
clone_size: -; v_call: TRBV6-4; d_call: TRBD1; j_call: TRBJ2-4; cdr3_aa: CASSGHRGVFFKTAKNIQYF; cdr3_nt: TGTGCCAGCAGTGGCCACAGGGGGGTGTTTTTTAAGACAGCCAAAAACATTCAGTACTTC
clone_size: -; v_call: TRBV2; d_call: -; j_call: TRBJ2-2; cdr3_aa: CASSERGHGHTGELFF; cdr3_nt: TGTGCCAGCAGTGAACGGGGTCACGGGCACACCGGGGAGCTGTTTTTT
clone_size: -; v_call: TRBV6-5; d_call: -; j_call: TRBJ1-1; cdr3_aa: CASRPPYRDTEAFF; cdr3_nt: TGTGCCAGCAGACCCCCTTACAGGGACACTGAAGCTTTCTTT
clone_size: -; v_call: TRBV5-6; d_call: TRBD1; j_call: TRBJ1-2; cdr3_aa: CASSFETGVNYGYTF; cdr3_nt: TGTGCCAGCAGCTTTGAGACAGGGGTCAACTATGGCTACACCTTC
clone_size: -; v_call: TRBV7-7; d_call: -; j_call: TRBJ1-2; cdr3_aa: CASSTHYPHYGYTF; cdr3_nt: TGTGCCAGCAGCACTCATTACCCCCATTATGGCTACACCTTC
clone_size: -; v_call: TRBV4-3; d_call: TRBD2; j_call: TRBJ2-1; cdr3_aa: CASSRLTSGANEQFF; cdr3_nt: TGCGCCAGCAGCCGCCTGACTAGCGGGGCCAATGAGCAGTTCTTC
clone_size: -; v_call: TRBV2; d_call: -; j_call: TRBJ1-1; cdr3_aa: CASSDFRPNTEAFF; cdr3_nt: TGTGCCAGCAGTGATTTCAGACCGAACACTGAAGCTTTCTTT
clone_size: -; v_call: TRBV7-2; d_call: TRBD2; j_call: TRBJ2-5; cdr3_aa: CASSLVRWEGPETQYF; cdr3_nt: TGTGCCAGCAGCTTAGTGCGGTGGGAGGGCCCAGAGACCCAGTACTTC
clone_size: -; v_call: TRBV4-1; d_call: -; j_call: TRBJ2-5; cdr3_aa: CASSQEQGIGETQYF; cdr3_nt: TGCGCCAGCAGCCAAGAACAGGGTATTGGAGAGACCCAGTACTTC
clone_size: -; v_call: TRBV4-1; d_call: TRBD1; j_call: TRBJ1-1; cdr3_aa: CASSGTKRRDSLPDTEAFF; cdr3_nt: TGCGCCAGCAGCGGAACCAAGCGGCGGGACAGCCTGCCGGACACTGAAGCTTTCTTT
clone_size: -; v_call: TRBV27; d_call: TRBD1; j_call: TRBJ1-2; cdr3_aa: CASSFGRGIGYTF; cdr3_nt: TGTGCCAGCAGTTTCGGCAGGGGGATTGGCTACACCTTC
clone_size: -; v_call: TRBV16; d_call: -; j_call: TRBJ1-1; cdr3_aa: CASSQSVGRMNTEAFF; cdr3_nt: TGTGCCAGCAGCCAATCAGTAGGGAGAATGAACACTGAAGCTTTCTTT
clone_size: -; v_call: TRBV2; d_call: TRBD2; j_call: TRBJ2-1; cdr3_aa: CASMGREGTNEQFF; cdr3_nt: TGTGCCAGCATGGGGCGGGAGGGCACCAATGAGCAGTTCTTC
clone_size: -; v_call: TRBV5-4; d_call: TRBD1; j_call: TRBJ2-3; cdr3_aa: CASNTGASTDTQYF; cdr3_nt: TGTGCCAGCAATACAGGGGCGTCCACAGATACGCAGTATTTT
clone_size: -; v_call: TRBV19; d_call: -; j_call: TRBJ2-1; cdr3_aa: CASSVAGSSYNEQFF; cdr3_nt: TGTGCCAGTAGTGTCGCGGGGAGCTCCTACAATGAGCAGTTCTTC
clone_size: -; v_call: TRBV19; d_call: -; j_call: TRBJ1-2; cdr3_aa: CASSIQPGNNYGYTF; cdr3_nt: TGTGCCAGTAGTATACAGCCAGGGAATAACTATGGCTACACCTTC
clone_size: once; v_call: TRBV27; d_call: TRBD1; j_call: TRBJ2-2; cdr3_aa: CASRLWDRTNTGELFF; cdr3_nt: TGTGCCAGCAGGCTATGGGACAGGACGAACACCGGGGAGCTGTTTTTT
clone_size: -; v_call: TRBV28; d_call: TRBD1; j_call: TRBJ1-1; cdr3_aa: CASSPPTGVNTEAFF; cdr3_nt: TGTGCCAGCAGTCCCCCGACAGGGGTGAACACTGAAGCTTTCTTT
clone_size: -; v_call: TRBV27; d_call: -; j_call: TRBJ1-5; cdr3_aa: CASSPIWGSNQPQHF; cdr3_nt: TGTGCCAGCAGCCCCATCTGGGGGAGCAATCAGCCCCAGCATTTT
clone_size: -; v_call: TRBV27; d_call: TRBD1; j_call: TRBJ2-7; cdr3_aa: CASSFNRGPYEQYF; cdr3_nt: TGTGCCAGCAGTTTCAACAGGGGCCCATACGAGCAGTACTTC